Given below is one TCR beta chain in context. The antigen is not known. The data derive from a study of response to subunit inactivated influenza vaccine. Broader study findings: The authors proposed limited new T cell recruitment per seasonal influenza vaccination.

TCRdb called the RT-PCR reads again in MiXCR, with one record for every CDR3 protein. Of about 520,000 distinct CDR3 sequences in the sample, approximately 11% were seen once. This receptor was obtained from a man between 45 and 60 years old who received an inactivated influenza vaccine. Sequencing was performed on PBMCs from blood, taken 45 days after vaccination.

The CDR3 DNA reads TGCAGCAGGCAGGACACAGGGGGACGGGGCTACACCTTC. This gives the protein CSRQDTGGRGYTF. The rearrangement links TRBV20-1 to TRBJ1-2, with 8 bases identical to TRBD1. CDR1 is DFQATT and CDR2 is SNEGSKA in the germline V gene (reference sequence). The CDR3 loop spans 13 amino acids.